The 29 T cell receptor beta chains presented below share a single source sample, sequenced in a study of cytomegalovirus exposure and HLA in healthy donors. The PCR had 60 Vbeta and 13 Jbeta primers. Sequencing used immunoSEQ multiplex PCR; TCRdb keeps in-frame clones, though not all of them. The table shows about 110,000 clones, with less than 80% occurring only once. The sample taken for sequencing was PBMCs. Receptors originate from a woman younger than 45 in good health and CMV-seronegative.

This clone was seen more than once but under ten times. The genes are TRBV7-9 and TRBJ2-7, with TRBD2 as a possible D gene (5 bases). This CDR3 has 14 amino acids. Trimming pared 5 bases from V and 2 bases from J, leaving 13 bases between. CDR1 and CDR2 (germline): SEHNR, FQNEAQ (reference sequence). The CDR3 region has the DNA TGTGCCAGCAGCCCAGAGGGTTTAACCTACGAGCAGTACTTC. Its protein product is CASSPEGLTYEQYF.

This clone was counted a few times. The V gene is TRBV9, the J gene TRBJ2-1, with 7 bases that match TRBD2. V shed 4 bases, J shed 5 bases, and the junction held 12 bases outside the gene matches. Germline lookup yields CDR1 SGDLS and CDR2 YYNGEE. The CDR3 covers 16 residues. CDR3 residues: CASSPGTNGLNNEQFF. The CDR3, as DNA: TGTGCCAGCAGCCCAGGGACTAACGGTCTGAACAATGAGCAGTTCTTC.

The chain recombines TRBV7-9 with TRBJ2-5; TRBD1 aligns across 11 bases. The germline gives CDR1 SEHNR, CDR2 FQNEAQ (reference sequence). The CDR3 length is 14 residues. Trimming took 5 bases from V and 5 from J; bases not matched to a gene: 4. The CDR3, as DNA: TGTGCCAGCAGCCCGGGGACAGGGGGTGAGACCCAGTACTTC. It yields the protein CASSPGTGGETQYF. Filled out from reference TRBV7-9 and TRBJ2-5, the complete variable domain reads DTGVSQNPRHKITKRGQNVTFRCDPISEHNRLYWYRQTLGQGPEFLTYFQNEAQLEKSRLLSDRFSAERPKGSFSTLEIQRTEQGDSAMYLCASSPGTGGETQYFGPGTRLLVL.

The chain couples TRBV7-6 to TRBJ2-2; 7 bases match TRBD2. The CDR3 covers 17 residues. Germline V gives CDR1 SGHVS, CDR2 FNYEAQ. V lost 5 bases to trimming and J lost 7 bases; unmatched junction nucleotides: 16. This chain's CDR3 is CASSPPPGRELVGELFF. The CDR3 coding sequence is TGTGCCAGCAGCCCACCCCCCGGGCGGGAGCTGGTCGGGGAGCTGTTTTTT.

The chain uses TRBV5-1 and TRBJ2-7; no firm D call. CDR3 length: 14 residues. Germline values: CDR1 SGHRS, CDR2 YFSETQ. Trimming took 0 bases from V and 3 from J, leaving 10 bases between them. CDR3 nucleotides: TGCGCCAGCAGCTTGGAATCCCTCTACTACGAGCAGTACTTC. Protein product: CASSLESLYYEQYF.

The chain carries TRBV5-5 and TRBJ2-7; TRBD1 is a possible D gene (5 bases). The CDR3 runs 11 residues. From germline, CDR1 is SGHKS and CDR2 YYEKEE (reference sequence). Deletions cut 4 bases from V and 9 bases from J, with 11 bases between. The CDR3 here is CASSARVRQYF. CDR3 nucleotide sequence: TGTGCCAGCAGCGCCAGGGTACGGCAGTACTTC.

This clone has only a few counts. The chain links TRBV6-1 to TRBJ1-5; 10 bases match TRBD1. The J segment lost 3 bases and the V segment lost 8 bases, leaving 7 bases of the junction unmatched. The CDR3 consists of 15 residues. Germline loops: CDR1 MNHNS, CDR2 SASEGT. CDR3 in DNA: TGTGCCAGCCCTGGGACAGGGGTCCTCAATCAGCCCCAGCATTTT. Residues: CASPGTGVLNQPQHF.

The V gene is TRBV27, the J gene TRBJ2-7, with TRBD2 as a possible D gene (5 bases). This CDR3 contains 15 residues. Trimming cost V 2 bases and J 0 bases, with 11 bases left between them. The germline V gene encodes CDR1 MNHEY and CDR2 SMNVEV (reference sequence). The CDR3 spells CASSLGSGNSYEQYF. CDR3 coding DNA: TGTGCCAGCAGTTTAGGTTCGGGAAACTCCTACGAGCAGTACTTC.

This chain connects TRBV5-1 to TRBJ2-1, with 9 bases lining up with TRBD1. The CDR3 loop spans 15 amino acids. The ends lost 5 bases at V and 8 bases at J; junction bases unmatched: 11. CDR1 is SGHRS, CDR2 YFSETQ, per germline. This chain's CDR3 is CASSYRDRVGHEQFF. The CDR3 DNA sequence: TGCGCCAGCAGTTACCGGGACAGGGTCGGCCATGAGCAGTTCTTC.

In DNA, the CDR3 is TGTGCCAGCAGTTTACCAGAGACAGGGTGGGTTGGCAATCAGCCCCAGCATTTT. Its translation is CASSLPETGWVGNQPQHF. V gene TRBV27 combines with J gene TRBJ1-5, with TRBD1 identical over 7 bases. The CDR3 is 18 residues long. Germline V gene data show CDR1 as MNHEY and CDR2 as SMNVEV (reference sequence). V lost 2 bases, J lost 2 bases, and 12 bases stayed unmatched.

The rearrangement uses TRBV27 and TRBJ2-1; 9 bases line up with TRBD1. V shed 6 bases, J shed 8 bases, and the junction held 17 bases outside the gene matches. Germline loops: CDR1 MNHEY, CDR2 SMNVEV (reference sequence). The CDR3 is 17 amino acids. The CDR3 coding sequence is TGTGCCAGCAGGAAACGGACAGGGGCGAAGGTTAACGATGAGCAGTTCTTC. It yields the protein CASRKRTGAKVNDEQFF.

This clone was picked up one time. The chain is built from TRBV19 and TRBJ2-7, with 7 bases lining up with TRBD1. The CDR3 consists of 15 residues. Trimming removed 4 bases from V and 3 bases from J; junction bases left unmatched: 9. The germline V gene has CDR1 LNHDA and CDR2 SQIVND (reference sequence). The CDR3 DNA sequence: TGTGCCAGTAGTAAGACAGGGCGTACCATCTACGAGCAGTACTTC. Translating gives CASSKTGRTIYEQYF. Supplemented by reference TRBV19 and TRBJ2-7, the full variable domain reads DGGITQSPKYLFRKEGQNVTLSCEQNLNHDAMYWYRQDPGQGLRLIYYSQIVNDFQKGDIAEGYSVSREKKESFPLTVTSAQKNPTAFYLCASSKTGRTIYEQYFGPGTRLTVT.

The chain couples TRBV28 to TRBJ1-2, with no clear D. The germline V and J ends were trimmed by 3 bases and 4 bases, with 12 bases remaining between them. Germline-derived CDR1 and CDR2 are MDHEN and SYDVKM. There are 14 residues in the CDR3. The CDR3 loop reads CASSLSEASYGYTF. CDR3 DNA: TGTGCCAGCAGTTTGTCCGAAGCGAGCTATGGCTACACCTTC.

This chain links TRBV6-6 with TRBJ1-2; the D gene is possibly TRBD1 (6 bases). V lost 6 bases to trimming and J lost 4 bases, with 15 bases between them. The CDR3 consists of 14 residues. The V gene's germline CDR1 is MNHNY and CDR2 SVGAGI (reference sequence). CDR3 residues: CASSLRQESYGYTF. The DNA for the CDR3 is TGTGCCAGCAGCCTCCGACAGGAATCCTATGGCTACACCTTC.

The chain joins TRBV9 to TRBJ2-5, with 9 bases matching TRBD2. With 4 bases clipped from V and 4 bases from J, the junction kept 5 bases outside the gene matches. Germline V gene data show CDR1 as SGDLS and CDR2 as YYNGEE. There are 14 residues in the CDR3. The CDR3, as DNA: TGTGCCAGCAGCCCAGCGGGAGGAGGAGAGACCCAGTACTTC. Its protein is CASSPAGGGETQYF.

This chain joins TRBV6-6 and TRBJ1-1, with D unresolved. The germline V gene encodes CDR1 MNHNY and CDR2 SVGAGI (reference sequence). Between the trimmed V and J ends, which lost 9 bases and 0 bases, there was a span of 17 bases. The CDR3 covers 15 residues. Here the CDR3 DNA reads TGTGCCAGTCGGGAAAGGGCAGCTTTGAACACTGAAGCTTTCTTT. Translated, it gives CASRERAALNTEAFF.

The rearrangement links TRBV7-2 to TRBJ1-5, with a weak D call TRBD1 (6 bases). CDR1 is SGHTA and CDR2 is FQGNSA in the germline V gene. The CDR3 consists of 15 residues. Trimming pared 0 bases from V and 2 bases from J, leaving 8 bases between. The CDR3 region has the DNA TGTGCCAGCAGCTTAGCGGGGGCGGGCAATCAGCCCCAGCATTTT. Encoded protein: CASSLAGAGNQPQHF. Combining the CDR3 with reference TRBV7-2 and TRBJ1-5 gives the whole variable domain GAGVSQSPSNKVTEKGKDVELRCDPISGHTALYWYRQSLGQGLEFLIYFQGNSAPDKSGLPSDRFSAERTGGSVSTLTIQRTQQEDSAVYLCASSLAGAGNQPQHFGDGTRLSIL.

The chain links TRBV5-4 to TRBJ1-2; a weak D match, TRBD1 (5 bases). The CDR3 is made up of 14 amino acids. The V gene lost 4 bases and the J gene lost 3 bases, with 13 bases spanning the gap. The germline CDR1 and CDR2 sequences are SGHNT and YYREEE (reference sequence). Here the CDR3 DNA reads TGTGCCAGCAGCCCTTCGGGGGGAGACTATGGCTACACCTTC. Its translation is CASSPSGGDYGYTF.

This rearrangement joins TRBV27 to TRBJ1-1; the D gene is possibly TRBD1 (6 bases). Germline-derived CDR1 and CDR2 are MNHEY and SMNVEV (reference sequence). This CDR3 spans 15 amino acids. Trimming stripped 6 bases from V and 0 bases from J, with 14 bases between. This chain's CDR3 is CASRISGALNTEAFF. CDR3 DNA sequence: TGTGCCAGCAGGATATCAGGGGCACTGAACACTGAAGCTTTCTTT.

The CDR3 spells CASSPGQGDYTQYF. The CDR3, as DNA: TGTGCCAGCTCACCGGGACAGGGGGATTATACGCAGTATTTT. The rearrangement uses TRBV18 and TRBJ2-3, with 11 bases lining up with TRBD1. Trimming removed 3 bases from V and 7 bases from J; junction bases left unmatched: 3. The CDR3 has 14 amino acids. CDR1 and CDR2 from the germline V gene are KGHSH and LQKENI.

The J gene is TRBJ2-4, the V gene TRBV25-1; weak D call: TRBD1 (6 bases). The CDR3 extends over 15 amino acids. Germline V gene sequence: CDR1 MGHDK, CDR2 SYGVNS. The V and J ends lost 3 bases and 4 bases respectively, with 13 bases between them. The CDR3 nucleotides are TGTGCCAGCAGTGACTATGGACAGTCAAAAAACATTCAGTACTTC. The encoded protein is CASSDYGQSKNIQYF.

The CDR3 DNA reads TGTGCCAGCAGCGATCAGGGGAGCTCCTACAATGAGCAGTTCTTC. Protein sequence: CASSDQGSSYNEQFF. This chain links TRBV2 with TRBJ2-1; D possibly corresponds to TRBD1 (6 bases). V was cut by 6 bases and J by 0 bases, with 12 bases left in between. Per the germline V gene, CDR1 is SNHLY and CDR2 is FYNNEI. This CDR3 is 15 amino acids long.

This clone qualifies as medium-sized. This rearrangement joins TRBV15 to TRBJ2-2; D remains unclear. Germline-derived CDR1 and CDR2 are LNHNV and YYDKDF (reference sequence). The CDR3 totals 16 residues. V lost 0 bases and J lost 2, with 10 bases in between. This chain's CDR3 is CATSRDRTANTGELFF. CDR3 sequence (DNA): TGTGCCACCAGCAGAGATAGAACAGCCAACACCGGGGAGCTGTTTTTT.

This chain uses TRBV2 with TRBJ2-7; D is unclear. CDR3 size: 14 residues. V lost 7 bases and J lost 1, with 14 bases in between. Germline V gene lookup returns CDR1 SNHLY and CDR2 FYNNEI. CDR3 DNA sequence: TGTGCCAGCATCACCAGCGAACGGTCCTACGAGCAGTACTTC. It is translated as CASITSERSYEQYF.

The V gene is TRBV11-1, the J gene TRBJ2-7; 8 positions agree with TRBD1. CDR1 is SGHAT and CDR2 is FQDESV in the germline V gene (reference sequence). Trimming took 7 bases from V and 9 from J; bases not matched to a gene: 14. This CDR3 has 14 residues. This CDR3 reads CASNQGQAQSGQYF. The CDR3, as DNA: TGTGCCAGCAACCAGGGACAGGCCCAATCCGGGCAGTACTTC.

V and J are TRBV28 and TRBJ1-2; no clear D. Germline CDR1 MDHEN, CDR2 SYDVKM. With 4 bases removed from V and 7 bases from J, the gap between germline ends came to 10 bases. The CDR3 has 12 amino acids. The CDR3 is CASSSDRSGYTF. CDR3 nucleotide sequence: TGTGCCAGCAGTTCAGACCGGAGTGGCTACACCTTC.

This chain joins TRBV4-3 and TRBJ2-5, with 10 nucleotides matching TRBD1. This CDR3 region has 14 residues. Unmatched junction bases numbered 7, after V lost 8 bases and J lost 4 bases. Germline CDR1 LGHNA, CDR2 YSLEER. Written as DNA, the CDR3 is TGCGCCAGCCGGACAGGGGGTCAGGGAGAGACCCAGTACTTC. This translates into CASRTGGQGETQYF.

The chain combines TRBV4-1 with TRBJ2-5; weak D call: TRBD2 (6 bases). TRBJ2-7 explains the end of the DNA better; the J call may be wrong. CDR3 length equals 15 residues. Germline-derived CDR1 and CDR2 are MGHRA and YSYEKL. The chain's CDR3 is CASSQDVGSSYEQYF. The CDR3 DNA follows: TGCGCCAGCAGCCAAGATGTCGGGAGCTCCTACGAGCAGTACTTC.

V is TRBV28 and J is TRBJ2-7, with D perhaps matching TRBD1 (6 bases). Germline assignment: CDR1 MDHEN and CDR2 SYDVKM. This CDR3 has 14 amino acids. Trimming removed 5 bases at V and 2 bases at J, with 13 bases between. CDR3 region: CASSPHRATYEQYF. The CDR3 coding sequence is TGTGCCAGCAGTCCCCACAGGGCAACCTACGAGCAGTACTTC.